The T cell receptor beta chain under discussion was sequenced for a study of T-cell reconstitution after alpha-beta-depleted transplantation in children. Preparing the TCRbeta library involved the use of unique molecular identifiers. TCRdb reanalysed the PCR reads using MiXCR and keeps one entry per CDR3 protein. The table records about 150,000 distinct CDR3 sequences, 8.5% to 14% of them present only once. After removal of 4 bases from V and 0 bases from J, the junction contained 6 bases not matched to a gene. This CDR3 contains 17 residues. CDR1 and CDR2 (germline): DFQATT, SNEGSKA (reference sequence). General study results and limits: Some patients showed high day-60 TCRbeta diversity, which derived from surviving recipient T cells and thymic progenitors. At one year after transplant, newly produced T cells mostly accounted for T-cell counts and diversity. It was reported that alpha-beta T cells came from several hundred expanded graft clones (about two months after transplant).

This clonotype was observed many times. The target antigen is unknown. The receptor's source is a boy aged 2 to 10 with acute myeloid leukemia, due to receive a stem cell transplant. The sample was PBMCs, taken before TCRalphabeta/CD19-depleted stem cell transplant. This chain connects TRBV20-1 to TRBJ2-1; 13 nucleotides align to TRBD2. CDR3 DNA sequence: TGCAGTGCTACCGGGACTAGCGGGACCAGCTCCTACAATGAGCAGTTCTTC. Translation gives CSATGTSGTSSYNEQFF.